One T cell receptor beta chain is described in this entry. This clonotype was counted a single time. The antigen it recognizes is unknown. Per-base qualities were not stored, and no clone one base away is much larger. One read alone lends weak support. The data are from a study of blood T cells in healthy people across ages (dated by TCRdb to 2013 to 2016). A note on the overall study: In model experiments, roughly one uniquely barcoded TCR beta cDNA molecule per two T cells was captured by template switching. Donors of different ages were randomly distributed across sequencing lanes to avoid experimental bias. To track age-related changes in TCR beta repertoire diversity, the study relied on deep sequencing normalized with unique cDNA molecular identifiers. Using the same blood draw, the study looked at two additional independent replicas of 1 million unique cDNA reads for two donors, one aged 18 to 29 and the other aged 80 or older. Four age groups were formed from the donors: young (average about 16 years), middle-aged (more than 35), aged (62) and long-lived (around 80). On the study overall, not on this receptor specifically: Because the CMV infection status of the donors was unknown, age-related changes in expanded clonotypes may potentially have been confounded. Since profiling was done on bulk unsorted PBMCs, naive and antigen-experienced compartments could not be conclusively compared. As age increased, observed TCR beta diversity per million T cells dropped in a roughly linear way, and a significant reduction was already evident by age 40. There was a strong correlation between observed TCR beta diversity and the percentage of naive T cells measured by flow cytometry. Compared with the aged group, the long-lived group had more naive CD4+ T cells, fewer expanded clones and increased TCR diversity, suggesting age selection. Estimates of total diversity based on one million sequenced T cells were considered lower bounds and underestimates.

The donors were roughly 38 Caucasian individuals from Russia, aged 6 to 90 years, who were systemically healthy. Approximately 9 milliliters of peripheral blood were collected from each donor into EDTA-treated Vacutainer tubes. Ficoll-Paque density-gradient centrifugation was used to isolate PBMCs, with at least 6.5 million per sample. Total RNA was extracted from PBMCs with Trizol reagent, with at least 5.5 micrograms obtained per sample. Naive CD45RAhigh/CD27high T cell percentages were measured by flow cytometry on a PBMC aliquot from every donor. From cysteine to phenylalanine, the CDR3 is 16 amino acids long. CDR3 DNA is the only sequence kept; it has 48 bases, read in frame from the first base. Libraries were constructed by 5' RACE. Sequencing instrument: Illumina HiSeq 2500. A second PCR of about 7 to 12 cycles was run with a J-beta primer mix and a sample-barcoded 5' primer. Each TCR beta cDNA molecule received a unique molecular identifier from a template-switch 5' adaptor carrying 12 random nucleotides. At least 2.5 million CDR3-containing paired-end reads were obtained from each sample. First-strand cDNA synthesis was performed from all RNA using the Mint cDNA synthesis kit, with priming by a TRBC-specific oligonucleotide. After uracil-DNA glycosylase treatment, a first 18-cycle PCR used universal primers M1SS and BC2_uni_R on all cDNA. In the authors' own workflow: Normalization of each sample was performed by random selection of 1 million high-quality reads, each carrying a distinct molecular identifier. Instead of being binned into consensus sequences, reads with shared molecular identifiers were discarded. MiTCR, with a Q25 quality threshold and the strictest error-elimination algorithm, was used for CDR3 identification, clonotype clustering and error correction. Lower-bound total TCR beta diversity was estimated with a nonparametric unseen species model using Euler transformation. TCRdb trimmed the raw reads at Q25, called clones with MiXCR and kept productive beta chains. Every entry covers one CDR3 protein and lists the most common genes and DNA from its rows. The V and J calls and clone size come from TCRdb's table, not from the authors' own analysis. The sample table contains under 800,000 distinct CDR3 sequences; only one count was recorded for 43% of them. The top ten clonotypes cover 20% to 25% of the sample.

The V and J segments used are TRBV21-1 and TRBJ1-2; no check of the table's D call, TRBD1, against the DNA was made. TRBV21-1 is shown as a pseudogene. The sequencing input was blood. This sequence was found in a woman aged 55-69 years in good health. CDR3 protein: CASSTYRQGKSAGYTF. The nucleotides read TGTGCCAGCAGCACATACCGACAGGGAAAGAGTGCCGGCTACACCTTC.